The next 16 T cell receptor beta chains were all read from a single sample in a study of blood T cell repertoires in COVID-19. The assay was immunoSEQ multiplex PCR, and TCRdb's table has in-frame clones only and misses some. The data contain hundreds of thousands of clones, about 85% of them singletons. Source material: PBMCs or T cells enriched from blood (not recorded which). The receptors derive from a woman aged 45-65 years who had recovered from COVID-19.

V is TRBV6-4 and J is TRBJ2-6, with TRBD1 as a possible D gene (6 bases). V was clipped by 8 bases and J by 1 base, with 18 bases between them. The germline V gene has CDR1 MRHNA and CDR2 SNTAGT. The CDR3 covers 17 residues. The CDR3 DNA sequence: TGTGCCAGCTCGGTAGAGGCAGGGGAATCTGGGGCCAACGTCCTGACTTTC. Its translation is CASSVEAGESGANVLTF.

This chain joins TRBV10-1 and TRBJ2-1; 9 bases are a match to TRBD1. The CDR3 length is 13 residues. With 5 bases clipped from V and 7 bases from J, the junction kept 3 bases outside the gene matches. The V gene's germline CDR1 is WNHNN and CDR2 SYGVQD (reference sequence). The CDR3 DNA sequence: TGCGCCAGCAGTATGACAGGGGGAAATGAGCAGTTCTTC. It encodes CASSMTGGNEQFF.

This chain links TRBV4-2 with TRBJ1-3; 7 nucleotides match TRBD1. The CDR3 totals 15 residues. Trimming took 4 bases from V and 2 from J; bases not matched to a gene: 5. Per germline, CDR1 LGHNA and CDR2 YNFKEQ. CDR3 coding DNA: TGTGCCAGCAGCCTATCCGGGACAGCTGGAAACACCATATATTTT. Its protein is CASSLSGTAGNTIYF.

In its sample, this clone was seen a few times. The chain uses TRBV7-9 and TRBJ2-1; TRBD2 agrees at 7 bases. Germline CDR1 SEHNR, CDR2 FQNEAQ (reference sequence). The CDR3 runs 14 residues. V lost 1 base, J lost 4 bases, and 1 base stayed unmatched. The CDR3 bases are TGTGCCAGCAGCTTAGGCGGGGGATACAATGAGCAGTTCTTC. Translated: CASSLGGGYNEQFF.

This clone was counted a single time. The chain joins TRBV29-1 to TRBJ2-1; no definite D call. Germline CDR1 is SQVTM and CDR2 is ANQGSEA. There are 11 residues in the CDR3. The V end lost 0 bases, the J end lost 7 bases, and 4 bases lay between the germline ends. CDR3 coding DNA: TGCAGCGTTGAAGAGCGGAATGAGCAGTTCTTC. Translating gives CSVEERNEQFF.

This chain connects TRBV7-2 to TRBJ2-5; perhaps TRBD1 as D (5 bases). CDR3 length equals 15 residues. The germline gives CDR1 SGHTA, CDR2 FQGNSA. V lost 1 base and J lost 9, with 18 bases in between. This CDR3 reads CASSLGIGDSESQYF. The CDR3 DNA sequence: TGTGCCAGCAGCTTAGGGATAGGGGATTCGGAGTCCCAGTACTTC.

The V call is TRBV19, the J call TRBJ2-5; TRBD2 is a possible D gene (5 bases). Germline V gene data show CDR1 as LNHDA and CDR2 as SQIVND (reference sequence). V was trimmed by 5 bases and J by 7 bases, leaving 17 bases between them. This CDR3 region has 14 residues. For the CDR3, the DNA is TGTGCCAGTAGTCCAAACGACGGGGTTGTGACCCAGTACTTC. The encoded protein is CASSPNDGVVTQYF.

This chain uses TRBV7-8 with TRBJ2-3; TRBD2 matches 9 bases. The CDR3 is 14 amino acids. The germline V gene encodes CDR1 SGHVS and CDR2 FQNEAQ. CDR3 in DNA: TGTGCATCTATGCGGCGGGAGGGGTCAGATACGCAGTATTTT. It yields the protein CASMRREGSDTQYF. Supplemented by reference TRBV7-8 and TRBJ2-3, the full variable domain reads GAGVSQSPRYKVAKRGQDVALRCDPISGHVSLFWYQQALGQGPEFLTYFQNEAQLDKSGLPSDRFFAERPEGSVSTLKIQRTQQEDSAVYLCASMRREGSDTQYFGPGTRLTVL.

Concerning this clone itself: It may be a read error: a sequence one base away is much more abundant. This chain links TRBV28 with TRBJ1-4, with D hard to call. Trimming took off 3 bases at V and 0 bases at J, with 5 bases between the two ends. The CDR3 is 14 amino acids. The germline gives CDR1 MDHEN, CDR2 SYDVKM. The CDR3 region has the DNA TGTGCCAGCAGTTTGGCAGCAACTAATGAAAAACTGTTTTTT. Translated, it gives CASSLAATNEKLFF.

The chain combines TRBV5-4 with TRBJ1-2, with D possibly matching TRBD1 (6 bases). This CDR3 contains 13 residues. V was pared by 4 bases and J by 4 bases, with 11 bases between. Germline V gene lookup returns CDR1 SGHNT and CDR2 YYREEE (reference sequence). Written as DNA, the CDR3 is TGTGCCAGCAGCCCGGGGGGGCGCTATGGCTACACCTTC. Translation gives CASSPGGRYGYTF. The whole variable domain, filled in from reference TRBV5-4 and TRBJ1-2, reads ETGVTQSPTHLIKTRGQQVTLRCSSQSGHNTVSWYQQALGQGPQFIFQYYREEENGRGNFPPRFSGLQFPNYSSELNVNALELDDSALYLCASSPGGRYGYTFGSGTRLTVV.

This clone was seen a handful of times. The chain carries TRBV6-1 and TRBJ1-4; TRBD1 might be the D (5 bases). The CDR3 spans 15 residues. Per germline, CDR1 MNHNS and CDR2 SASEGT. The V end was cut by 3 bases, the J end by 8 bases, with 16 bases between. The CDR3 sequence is CASSDLARAYEKLFF. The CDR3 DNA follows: TGTGCCAGCAGTGATCTGGCCAGGGCGTACGAAAAACTGTTTTTT.

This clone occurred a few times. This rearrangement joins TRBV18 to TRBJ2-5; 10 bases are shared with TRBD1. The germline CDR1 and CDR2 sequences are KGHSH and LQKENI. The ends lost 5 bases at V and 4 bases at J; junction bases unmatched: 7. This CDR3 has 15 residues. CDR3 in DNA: TGTGCCAGCTCAGACGACAGGGGGCGCGTAGAGACCCAGTACTTC. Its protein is CASSDDRGRVETQYF.

CDR3 sequence (DNA): TGTGCCAGTAGCACATCTCCCGGGGGGGAGACACCCCTCCACTTT. Translating it yields CASSTSPGGETPLHF. The V call is TRBV19, the J call TRBJ1-6, with a possible D match to TRBD1 (5 bases). The V gene's germline CDR1 is LNHDA and CDR2 SQIVND (reference sequence). The V end lost 6 bases, the J end lost 11 bases, and 20 bases lay between the germline ends. This CDR3 is 15 amino acids long.

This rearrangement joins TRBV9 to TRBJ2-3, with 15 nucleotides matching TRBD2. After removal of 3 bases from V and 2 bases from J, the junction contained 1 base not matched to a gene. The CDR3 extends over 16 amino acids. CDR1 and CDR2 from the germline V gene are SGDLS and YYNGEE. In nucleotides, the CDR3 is TGTGCCAGCAGCGGGACTAGCGGGAGGGCCACAGATACGCAGTATTTT. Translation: CASSGTSGRATDTQYF.

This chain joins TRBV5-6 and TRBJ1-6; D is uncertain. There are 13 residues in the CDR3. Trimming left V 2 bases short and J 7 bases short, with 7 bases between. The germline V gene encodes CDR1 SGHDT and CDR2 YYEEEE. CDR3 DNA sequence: TGTGCCAGCAGCTTTGGGAGAAATTCACCCCTCCACTTT. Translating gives CASSFGRNSPLHF. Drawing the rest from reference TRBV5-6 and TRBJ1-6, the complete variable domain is DAGVTQSPTHLIKTRGQQVTLRCSPKSGHDTVSWYQQALGQGPQFIFQYYEEEERQRGNFPDRFSGHQFPNYSSELNVNALLLGDSALYLCASSFGRNSPLHFGNGTRLTVT.

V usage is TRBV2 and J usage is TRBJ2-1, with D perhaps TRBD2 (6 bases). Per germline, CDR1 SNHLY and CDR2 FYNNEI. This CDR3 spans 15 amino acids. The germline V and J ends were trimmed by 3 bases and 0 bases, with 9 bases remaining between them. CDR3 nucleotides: TGTGCCAGCAGTGAGGGGGGAAGCTCCTACAATGAGCAGTTCTTC. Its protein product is CASSEGGSSYNEQFF.